This passage covers 31 T cell receptor beta chains from one sample sequenced in a study of radiotherapy plus CTLA-4 blockade in lung cancer. Sequenced by immunoSEQ multiplex PCR; TCRdb stores in-frame clones only, minus some. Of roughly 58,000 clones detected, almost 85% appear once; the ten largest clones hold 6% to 7%. The specimen was peripheral blood, collected from a patient treated with radiotherapy plus ipilimumab. Every receptor here comes from a human donor with non-small cell lung cancer whose response to radiotherapy plus ipilimumab could not be evaluated.

This chain uses TRBV11-2 with TRBJ2-1; TRBD2 matches 13 bases. Germline V gene lookup returns CDR1 SGHAT and CDR2 FQNNGV. The CDR3 totals 14 residues. Trimming took 4 bases from V and 9 from J; bases not matched to a gene: 3. CDR3 sequence reads: CASSSTSGGTEQFF. In nucleotides, the CDR3 is TGTGCCAGCAGCTCGACTAGCGGGGGGACTGAGCAGTTCTTC. Looking up the rest from reference TRBV11-2 and TRBJ2-1 gives the full variable domain: EAGVAQSPRYKIIEKRQSVAFWCNPISGHATLYWYQQILGQGPKLLIQFQNNGVVDDSQLPKDRFSAERLKGVDSTLKIQPAKLEDSAVYLCASSSTSGGTEQFFGPGTRLTVL.

The chain uses TRBV5-1 and TRBJ2-7, with 15 bases matching TRBD2. This CDR3 contains 21 residues. Trimming removed 6 bases from V and 7 bases from J; junction bases left unmatched: 26. Germline V CDR1 and CDR2: SGHRS, YFSETQ. CDR3 protein: CASTWGYTGTSGRPPLGEQYF. The CDR3 region has the DNA TGCGCCAGCACCTGGGGCTATACCGGGACTAGCGGGAGGCCACCCTTGGGGGAGCAGTACTTC.

The chain employs TRBV4-3 and TRBJ1-2; a possible D gene is TRBD1 (5 bases). The CDR3 has 15 amino acids. Germline CDR1 is LGHNA and CDR2 is YSLEER. Trimming pared 0 bases from V and 3 bases from J, leaving 11 bases between. The CDR3 bases are TGCGCCAGCAGCCAAGAAACAGCGGGGGACTATGGCTACACCTTC. Protein: CASSQETAGDYGYTF.

The chain has TRBV25-1 and TRBJ2-5; TRBD1 matches 9 bases. This CDR3 comprises 18 residues. V dropped 1 base and J dropped 5; count of bases not matched to a gene: 14. Germline CDR1 MGHDK, CDR2 SYGVNS. Written as DNA, the CDR3 is TGTGCCAGCAGTGAATTCAAACTCGGGACAGGGCGAAAGGAGACCCAGTACTTC. This encodes CASSEFKLGTGRKETQYF.

V usage is TRBV28 and J usage is TRBJ2-7, with TRBD2 as a possible D gene (6 bases). This CDR3 region has 14 residues. CDR1 MDHEN and CDR2 SYDVKM come from the germline V gene. The germline V and J ends were trimmed by 5 bases and 6 bases, with 17 bases remaining between them. The CDR3 spells CASSGGTVPLEQYF. CDR3 bases: TGTGCCAGCAGTGGGGGGACGGTCCCCCTCGAGCAGTACTTC.

This clone was seen a single time. The chain has TRBV27 and TRBJ2-1; D remains unclear. The germline V gene has CDR1 MNHEY and CDR2 SMNVEV (reference sequence). Between the trimmed V and J ends, which lost 6 bases and 0 bases, there was a span of 18 bases. This CDR3 contains 17 residues. Written as DNA, the CDR3 is TGTGCCAGCAGCCCCCCCCGACACCTGAGCTCCTACAATGAGCAGTTCTTC. Encoded protein: CASSPPRHLSSYNEQFF.

The chain joins TRBV6-5 to TRBJ2-7; D call uncertain. CDR1 is MNHEY and CDR2 is SVGAGI in the germline V gene. Trimming removed 0 bases from V and 5 bases from J, with 14 bases in between. This CDR3 contains 15 residues. The CDR3, as DNA: TGTGCCAGCAGTTACTCAAAGAACAGCATAAACGAGCAGTACTTC. As protein: CASSYSKNSINEQYF.

The V and J genes are TRBV25-1 and TRBJ2-5; 7 bases line up with TRBD1. Trimming removed 4 bases from V and 5 bases from J; junction bases left unmatched: 10. There are 15 residues in the CDR3. Germline CDR1 reads MGHDK; CDR2 reads SYGVNS. The CDR3 nucleotides read TGTGCCAGCAGTGTCGTGACAGGGCTTATCGAGACCCAGTACTTC. It yields the protein CASSVVTGLIETQYF.

The chain has TRBV4-1 and TRBJ2-1; the match to TRBD2 covers 11 bases. In germline, CDR1 is MGHRA, CDR2 YSYEKL. V shed 1 base, J shed 8 bases, and the junction held 7 bases outside the gene matches. The CDR3 consists of 16 residues. In DNA form, the CDR3 reads TGCGCCAGCAGCCAAGGGGGCGGGACTAGCGGCTATGAGCAGTTCTTC. Protein product: CASSQGGGTSGYEQFF.

The genes are TRBV30 and TRBJ2-3; TRBD2 aligns across 8 bases. The CDR3 totals 16 residues. Germline assignment: CDR1 GTSNPN and CDR2 SVGIG (reference sequence). V lost 1 base and J lost 3; bases outside the gene matches: 9. CDR3 DNA: TGTGCCTGGAGTGGACCGATAGCGGGACGGACAGATACGCAGTATTTT. Its translation is CAWSGPIAGRTDTQYF.

The chain links TRBV2 to TRBJ2-1; a possible D gene is TRBD1 (7 bases). The germline V gene has CDR1 SNHLY and CDR2 FYNNEI. This CDR3 has 15 residues. V was trimmed by 6 bases and J by 10 bases, leaving 22 bases between them. CDR3: CASRLRQGGIGEQFF. The CDR3 nucleotides read TGTGCCAGCAGACTAAGGCAGGGGGGAATCGGCGAGCAGTTCTTC.

The chain uses TRBV9 and TRBJ2-6, with TRBD1 matching over 10 bases. The CDR3 is 14 amino acids. Trimming removed 3 bases from V and 14 bases from J; junction bases left unmatched: 8. Germline loops: CDR1 SGDLS, CDR2 YYNGEE. The CDR3 is CASSESGTGVFLTF. As DNA, the CDR3 is TGTGCCAGCAGCGAATCCGGGACAGGGGTTTTCCTGACTTTC.

This rearrangement joins TRBV9 to TRBJ1-6; a possible D gene is TRBD1 (6 bases). The V end was cut by 0 bases, the J end by 14 bases, with 12 bases between. Germline CDR1 and CDR2: SGDLS and YYNGEE. The length of the CDR3 is 13 residues. The CDR3 protein is CASSVAQDSALHF. DNA for the CDR3: TGTGCCAGCAGCGTAGCTCAGGACAGTGCCCTCCACTTT.

This clone was observed many times. The V and J genes are TRBV29-1 and TRBJ1-1; TRBD1 matches 8 bases. V lost 3 bases to trimming and J lost 10 bases; unmatched junction nucleotides: 10. This CDR3 spans 13 amino acids. Germline CDR1 is SQVTM and CDR2 is ANQGSEA. The CDR3 nucleotides are TGCAGCGTTGAGAGGCAGGGGGCTTCGGCAGCTTTCTTT. Translating it yields CSVERQGASAAFF.

The V gene is TRBV5-8, the J gene TRBJ1-2, with no clear D. V was trimmed by 1 base and J by 8 bases, leaving 24 bases between them. This CDR3 comprises 17 residues. Germline V gene data show CDR1 as SGHTS and CDR2 as YDEGEE. CDR3 residues: CASSLTAVRSSPWGYTF. CDR3 nucleotide sequence: TGTGCCAGCAGCTTGACAGCAGTTCGATCCAGCCCTTGGGGCTACACCTTC.

The rearrangement joins TRBV7-8 to TRBJ2-1, with 15 bases fitting TRBD2. V shed 4 bases and J 7 bases; nucleotides not matched to a gene: 2. This CDR3 has 15 amino acids. Germline loops: CDR1 SGHVS, CDR2 FQNEAQ. CDR3 sequence reads: CASSSGTSGGNEQFF. The CDR3 coding sequence is TGTGCCAGCAGCTCGGGGACTAGCGGGGGGAATGAGCAGTTCTTC.

This chain links TRBV6-5 with TRBJ2-4; D remains ambiguous. The V and J ends lost 6 bases and 6 bases respectively, with 9 bases between them. There are 12 residues in the CDR3. The germline gives CDR1 MNHEY, CDR2 SVGAGI. This chain's CDR3 is CASSPQRNIQYF. Here the CDR3 DNA reads TGTGCCAGCAGCCCACAGAGAAACATTCAGTACTTC.

This clone appeared a single time. The chain carries TRBV11-2 and TRBJ2-7, with D possibly matching TRBD1 (5 bases). This CDR3 has 14 residues. Germline V gene lookup returns CDR1 SGHAT and CDR2 FQNNGV. V shed 2 bases and J shed 1 base, with 9 bases lying between them. CDR3 region: CASSLQGDSYEQYF. CDR3 coding DNA: TGTGCCAGCAGCTTACAGGGTGATTCCTACGAGCAGTACTTC.

This chain uses TRBV7-2 with TRBJ2-5, with TRBD2 identical over 10 bases. Germline assignment: CDR1 SGHTA and CDR2 FQGNSA. J gave up 1 base and V 0 bases, and 2 bases lay outside the gene matches. This CDR3 has 16 amino acids. CDR3 nucleotides: TGTGCCAGCAGCTTAGCTAGCGGGGGGCTCCAAGAGACCCAGTACTTC. It is translated as CASSLASGGLQETQYF.

This chain uses TRBV30 with TRBJ2-3, with 8 nucleotides matching TRBD1. The germline V gene has CDR1 GTSNPN and CDR2 SVGIG (reference sequence). The J segment lost 2 bases and the V segment lost 0 bases, leaving 13 bases of the junction unmatched. The CDR3 spans 18 residues. The CDR3 nucleotides are TGTGCCTGGAGTGTACTATTCTACCGGGACAGGCTCACAGATACGCAGTATTTT. It encodes CAWSVLFYRDRLTDTQYF.

The chain carries TRBV28 and TRBJ2-7; D uncertain. The germline V gene has CDR1 MDHEN and CDR2 SYDVKM. The CDR3 extends over 13 amino acids. The V end was cut by 6 bases, the J end by 3 bases, with 12 bases between. CDR3 sequence (DNA): TGTGCCAGCAGCTTGGCGGCAGTCTACGAGCAGTACTTC. Translating gives CASSLAAVYEQYF. Filled out from reference TRBV28 and TRBJ2-7, the complete variable domain reads DVKVTQSSRYLVKRTGEKVFLECVQDMDHENMFWYRQDPGLGLRLIYFSYDVKMKEKGDIPEGYSVSREKKERFSLILESASTNQTSMYLCASSLAAVYEQYFGPGTRLTVT.

V is TRBV6-5 and J is TRBJ2-7; 8 nucleotides match TRBD1. Per germline, CDR1 MNHEY and CDR2 SVGAGI. This CDR3 contains 16 residues. V gave up 2 bases and J gave up 6 bases; unmatched junction bases: 12. CDR3 sequence (DNA): TGTGCCAGCAGTTACAGTAACCTAAACACAGGGGGCGAGCAGTACTTC. Encoded protein: CASSYSNLNTGGEQYF.

This clone was picked up a small number of times. The J gene is TRBJ2-1, the V gene TRBV18, with 8 bases identical to TRBD2. V was pared by 6 bases and J by 7 bases, with 11 bases of the junction left unmatched. This CDR3 comprises 15 residues. CDR1 is KGHSH and CDR2 is LQKENI in the germline V gene. The DNA of the CDR3 is TGTGCCAGCTCCGCTCCCGGGGGGGCCTTGAATGAGCAGTTCTTC. It encodes CASSAPGGALNEQFF.

This clone was seen a handful of times. The sample holds other DNA sequences that translate to the same CDR3. The chain couples TRBV5-4 to TRBJ2-7; D not certain. V was clipped by 0 bases and J by 0 bases, with 7 bases between them. Germline CDR1 is SGHNT and CDR2 is YYREEE (reference sequence). The CDR3 contains 14 residues. The CDR3 loop is CASSLAQASYEQYF. In DNA, the CDR3 is TGTGCCAGCAGCTTGGCCCAGGCCTCCTACGAGCAGTACTTC.

Comments on this clone: A junction end diverges from the germline sequence, so it may reflect a read error. In nucleotides, the CDR3 is TGTGCCAGTAGTATCCAGGGAGGTAACTATGACTACACCTTC. Amino acid sequence: CASSIQGGNYDYTF. V is TRBV19 and J is TRBJ1-2; D is possibly TRBD1 (5 bases). The CDR3 contains 14 residues. Germline CDR1 is LNHDA and CDR2 is SQIVND (reference sequence).

This chain uses TRBV5-1 with TRBJ2-7; 7 nucleotides align to TRBD1. The trim removed 0 bases at V and 6 bases at J, leaving 6 bases unmatched. The CDR3 contains 14 residues. Per germline, CDR1 SGHRS and CDR2 YFSETQ. CDR3 coding DNA: TGCGCCAGCAGCTTGGACCCGACAGGGTCCGAGCAGTACTTC. Translation gives CASSLDPTGSEQYF.

This chain uses TRBV7-2 with TRBJ2-1, with 7 bases lining up with TRBD2. Germline CDR1 and CDR2: SGHTA and FQGNSA. After removal of 2 bases from V and 12 bases from J, the junction contained 4 bases not matched to a gene. CDR3 length: 12 residues. CDR3 sequence reads: CASSLFGGGQFF. The CDR3 DNA reads as TGTGCCAGCAGCTTATTTGGGGGGGGGCAGTTCTTC.

The V gene is TRBV29-1, the J gene TRBJ2-1; TRBD2 aligns across 12 bases. Trimming took 6 bases from V and 1 from J; bases not matched to a gene: 13. CDR1 and CDR2 from the germline V gene are SQVTM and ANQGSEA. This CDR3 spans 18 amino acids. In nucleotides, the CDR3 is TGCAGCGTCCAACCTAGCGGGAGGGCATTAAGGTCCTACAATGAGCAGTTCTTC. Its translation is CSVQPSGRALRSYNEQFF.

The chain is built from TRBV6-1 and TRBJ1-4; 8 nucleotides line up with TRBD1. This CDR3 region has 15 residues. The germline CDR1 and CDR2 sequences are MNHNS and SASEGT. V dropped 5 bases and J dropped 3; count of bases not matched to a gene: 5. For the CDR3, the DNA is TGTGCCAGCAGTATTCAGGGGGCGTCTAATGAAAAACTGTTTTTT. It specifies CASSIQGASNEKLFF.

This clone was seen a single time. V gene TRBV13 combines with J gene TRBJ2-1; 8 nucleotides agree with TRBD2. The V gene's germline CDR1 is PRHDT and CDR2 FYEKMQ (reference sequence). V lost 5 bases and J lost 8; bases outside the gene matches: 5. This CDR3 has 13 residues. Here the CDR3 reads CASSSGRVDEQFF. CDR3 bases: TGTGCCAGCAGCAGCGGGAGAGTCGATGAGCAGTTCTTC.

This clone was seen just once. This chain uses TRBV7-2 with TRBJ2-3; 7 bases are shared with TRBD2. V was pared by 1 base and J by 6 bases, with 10 bases of the junction left unmatched. The germline CDR1 and CDR2 sequences are SGHTA and FQGNSA. This CDR3 contains 16 residues. The CDR3 here is CASSLDIERGQDTQYF. CDR3 nucleotides: TGTGCCAGCAGCTTAGATATTGAGCGGGGCCAGGATACGCAGTATTTT.